The 30 T cell receptor beta chains in this list originate from one sample, sequenced in a study of cytomegalovirus exposure and HLA in healthy donors. 13 Jbeta primers and 60 Vbeta primers were used for the PCR. The assay was immunoSEQ multiplex PCR, and TCRdb's table has in-frame clones only and misses some. The data show more than 80,000 clones, roughly 80% seen once. The material sequenced was PBMCs. Every receptor here comes from a man aged 60-69 years in good health and CMV-seronegative.

This chain uses TRBV12-5 with TRBJ2-3; weak D call: TRBD1 (5 bases). Deletions cut 7 bases from V and 8 bases from J, with 19 bases between. The germline V gene encodes CDR1 LGHNT and CDR2 FRNRAP. The CDR3 has 14 residues. The CDR3: CASARAGFTGTQYF. The CDR3 DNA reads TGTGCTAGTGCCCGAGCAGGGTTCACGGGTACGCAGTATTTT.

V is TRBV28 and J is TRBJ2-3; TRBD1 matches 9 bases. There are 14 residues in the CDR3. The V gene end was trimmed by 6 bases and the J gene end by 6 bases; junction bases not matched to a gene: 7. CDR1 and CDR2 from the germline V gene are MDHEN and SYDVKM. In nucleotides, the CDR3 is TGTGCCAGCAGGGGGACAGGGATGGGGGATACGCAGTATTTT. Translating it yields CASRGTGMGDTQYF.

The chain links TRBV6-6 to TRBJ1-2, with D possibly being TRBD1 (5 bases). V was clipped by 2 bases and J by 5 bases, with 18 bases between them. The length of the CDR3 is 16 residues. Germline-derived CDR1 and CDR2 are MNHNY and SVGAGI (reference sequence). CDR3 in amino acids: CASSYRGTPPGYGYTF. CDR3 bases: TGTGCCAGCAGTTACAGGGGAACACCCCCGGGTTATGGCTACACCTTC.

The J gene is TRBJ1-4, the V gene TRBV4-1; D remains unclear. Trimming cost V 4 bases and J 0 bases, with 12 bases left between them. This CDR3 region has 16 residues. Germline V lookup: CDR1 MGHRA, CDR2 YSYEKL. CDR3 residues: CASSREAFATNEKLFF. The CDR3 bases are TGCGCCAGCAGCCGAGAGGCTTTTGCAACTAATGAAAAACTGTTTTTT.

The V gene is TRBV7-2, the J gene TRBJ2-7; D remains unclear. The CDR3 totals 13 residues. Germline CDR1 and CDR2: SGHTA and FQGNSA. V was shortened by 0 bases and J by 1 base, with 4 bases between the two germline ends. The CDR3 reads CASSLAYSYEQYF. In nucleotides, the CDR3 is TGTGCCAGCAGCTTAGCGTATTCCTACGAGCAGTACTTC.

The table lists this clone with a few counts. The chain joins TRBV5-1 to TRBJ1-1; D uncertain. Germline values: CDR1 SGHRS, CDR2 YFSETQ. The V end lost 2 bases, the J end lost 1 base, and 9 bases lay between the germline ends. This CDR3 comprises 14 residues. This CDR3 reads CASSFIPSNTEAFF. Written as DNA, the CDR3 is TGCGCCAGCAGCTTTATCCCGTCGAACACTGAAGCTTTCTTT.

In its sample, this clone was seen a few times. This chain uses TRBV10-2 with TRBJ1-1, with 7 bases that match TRBD1. Germline CDR1 and CDR2: WSHSY and SAAADI. V lost 4 bases to trimming and J lost 7 bases; unmatched junction nucleotides: 6. The CDR3 covers 13 residues. The CDR3 sequence: CASSATGTDEAFF. The CDR3 bases are TGCGCCAGCAGTGCGACCGGGACAGATGAAGCTTTCTTT.

The chain recombines TRBV5-1 with TRBJ1-6; 8 bases agree with TRBD1. The V and J ends lost 4 bases and 6 bases, in that order; junction bases with no gene match: 9. The germline CDR1 and CDR2 sequences are SGHRS and YFSETQ. The CDR3 totals 16 residues. This CDR3 is CASSPGTGGVNSPLHF. DNA for the CDR3: TGCGCCAGCAGCCCTGGGACAGGAGGGGTTAATTCACCCCTCCACTTT. The entire variable domain, with the rest obtained from reference TRBV5-1 and TRBJ1-6, is as follows: KAGVTQTPRYLIKTRGQQVTLSCSPISGHRSVSWYQQTPGQGLQFLFEYFSETQRNKGNFPGRFSGRQFSNSRSEMNVSTLELGDSALYLCASSPGTGGVNSPLHFGNGTRLTVT.

The chain is built from TRBV19 and TRBJ2-5; the D gene is possibly TRBD2 (5 bases). The CDR3 runs to 12 residues. Germline lookup yields CDR1 LNHDA and CDR2 SQIVND (reference sequence). V lost 2 bases to trimming and J lost 4 bases, with 5 bases between them. Here the CDR3 DNA reads TGTGCCAGTAGTATACGGGGAGAGACCCAGTACTTC. Translating it yields CASSIRGETQYF.

The chain carries TRBV6-6 and TRBJ2-5; TRBD1 is a possible D gene (5 bases). V lost 2 bases and J lost 4, with 5 bases in between. The germline gives CDR1 MNHNY, CDR2 SVGAGI (reference sequence). The CDR3 loop spans 12 amino acids. The CDR3 sequence is CASSYQGETQYF. CDR3 coding DNA: TGTGCCAGCAGTTACCAGGGAGAGACCCAGTACTTC.

The genes are TRBV19 and TRBJ1-6, with 7 bases aligning to TRBD1. With V trimmed by 8 bases and J by 5 bases, 9 bases remained unmatched. Germline V gives CDR1 LNHDA, CDR2 SQIVND (reference sequence). The CDR3 totals 15 residues. The DNA of the CDR3 is TGTGCCAGTCAACACCGGGACAGAAATAATTCACCCCTCCACTTT. Its translation is CASQHRDRNNSPLHF.

As regards this clone: The sample holds other DNA sequences that translate to the same CDR3. The rearrangement joins TRBV7-2 to TRBJ2-1; D is ambiguous. The CDR3 sequence is 14 residues long. Germline-derived CDR1 and CDR2 are SGHTA and FQGNSA. The ends were cut back, 4 bases at V and 1 base at J, with 8 bases in the middle. CDR3 in amino acids: CASSSSRSYNEQFF. Here the CDR3 DNA reads TGTGCCAGCAGCTCCTCTAGATCCTACAATGAGCAGTTCTTC.

This chain links TRBV13 with TRBJ1-6; the D is unclear. This CDR3 comprises 15 residues. Germline assignment: CDR1 PRHDT and CDR2 FYEKMQ (reference sequence). The V gene lost 2 bases and the J gene lost 7 bases, with 12 bases spanning the gap. CDR3 nucleotide sequence: TGTGCCAGCAGCTTAAGGCGACCGGGAAATTCACCCCTCCACTTT. Encoded protein: CASSLRRPGNSPLHF.

The chain has TRBV7-2 and TRBJ1-1; 7 nucleotides line up with TRBD1. Germline V gene sequence: CDR1 SGHTA, CDR2 FQGNSA. The CDR3 loop spans 14 amino acids. Trimming cost V 5 bases and J 11 bases; bases outside gene matches: 14. CDR3 sequence (DNA): TGTGCCAGCAGCGAACATGGACAGGTCCTGTGGGCTTTCTTT. Protein: CASSEHGQVLWAFF.

This chain links TRBV5-1 with TRBJ2-1, with D perhaps matching TRBD2 (5 bases). This CDR3 is built from 14 residues. CDR1 is SGHRS, CDR2 YFSETQ, per germline. V dropped 3 bases and J dropped 0 bases, with 7 bases sitting between them. The CDR3 DNA reads TGCGCCAGCAGCTATGGGAGCTCCTACAATGAGCAGTTCTTC. Translating gives CASSYGSSYNEQFF.

V usage is TRBV7-2 and J usage is TRBJ2-3, with TRBD2 matching 9 bases. CDR1 and CDR2 (germline): SGHTA, FQGNSA. The J segment lost 9 bases and the V segment lost 1 base, leaving 5 bases of the junction unmatched. This CDR3 is 14 amino acids long. This chain's CDR3 is CASSLVSGGGTQYF. The CDR3 DNA sequence: TGTGCCAGCAGCTTAGTTAGCGGGGGAGGGACGCAGTATTTT.

This clone was detected a few times. The chain links TRBV5-1 to TRBJ1-4; the D is unclear. CDR1 is SGHRS and CDR2 is YFSETQ in the germline V gene. Trimming cost V 4 bases and J 3 bases, with 13 bases left between them. This CDR3 comprises 15 residues. The CDR3 DNA is TGCGCCAGCAGCCTCACCGGGTCGGCTAATGAAAAACTGTTTTTT. It yields the protein CASSLTGSANEKLFF.

The rearrangement joins TRBV11-1 to TRBJ2-1, with D perhaps TRBD2 (6 bases). Trimming shortened V by 4 bases and J by 6 bases, and 13 bases separated the two germline ends. Looked up from germline, CDR1 is SGHAT and CDR2 is FQDESV (reference sequence). This CDR3 comprises 14 residues. This CDR3 is CASSSGGFGNEQFF. CDR3 nucleotides: TGTGCCAGCAGCTCAGGAGGGTTTGGCAATGAGCAGTTCTTC.

This rearrangement joins TRBV10-1 to TRBJ1-6; TRBD1 agrees at 7 bases. The CDR3 has 15 residues. V trimming: 6 bases; J trimming: 9 bases; junction bases outside the gene matches: 11. Germline values: CDR1 WNHNN, CDR2 SYGVQD (reference sequence). This chain's CDR3 is CASRSAQGRISPLHF. The DNA for the CDR3 is TGCGCCAGCAGATCCGCACAGGGGAGAATTTCACCCCTCCACTTT.

This clone has more than one count but fewer than ten. The J gene is TRBJ1-1, the V gene TRBV11-2; D unclear. Trimming shortened V by 0 bases and J by 1 base, and 9 bases separated the two germline ends. Looked up from germline, CDR1 is SGHAT and CDR2 is FQNNGV. This CDR3 has 15 residues. The CDR3: CASSLDPSQNTEAFF. In nucleotides, the CDR3 is TGTGCCAGCAGCTTAGATCCTAGCCAGAACACTGAAGCTTTCTTT.

The chain recombines TRBV15 with TRBJ1-6; 12 bases map to TRBD1. Germline V gives CDR1 LNHNV, CDR2 YYDKDF (reference sequence). This CDR3 has 17 amino acids. V gave up 0 bases and J gave up 10 bases; unmatched junction bases: 7. The CDR3 DNA reads TGTGCCACCAGCAGAGATCGGGGACAGGGGGCTAACTCACCCCTCCACTTT. The encoded protein is CATSRDRGQGANSPLHF.

This clone was observed a single time. This chain joins TRBV7-2 and TRBJ1-2; tentative D call: TRBD1 (5 bases). This CDR3 region has 13 residues. CDR1 is SGHTA, CDR2 FQGNSA, per germline. The V end was cut by 1 base, the J end by 8 bases, with 11 bases between. The CDR3 DNA sequence: TGTGCCAGCAGCTTAGGAGGGGAGGTGGGCTACACCTTC. It encodes CASSLGGEVGYTF.

The chain carries TRBV6-1 and TRBJ2-7; TRBD1 is a possible D gene (6 bases). This CDR3 contains 15 residues. Germline CDR1 is MNHNS and CDR2 is SASEGT. V dropped 2 bases and J dropped 4 bases, with 15 bases sitting between them. CDR3 DNA: TGTGCCAGCAGTGAACTGGGGTCGAGGGGGTACGAGCAGTACGTC. Protein sequence: CASSELGSRGYEQYV.

This clone occurred once. The chain is built from TRBV5-4 and TRBJ2-5; 10 bases agree with TRBD2. The V segment lost 3 bases and the J segment 3 bases; nucleotides outside the gene matches: 2. Germline V gene data show CDR1 as SGHNT and CDR2 as YYREEE (reference sequence). The CDR3 is 14 residues long. CDR3 loop: CASSYLAGEETQYF. In DNA form, the CDR3 reads TGTGCCAGCAGCTATCTAGCGGGGGAAGAGACCCAGTACTTC.

The CDR3 DNA follows: TGTGCCAGCAGCAGACAGGGGGCGCTGACCAAAAACATTCAGTACTTC. This sequence encodes CASSRQGALTKNIQYF. The rearrangement uses TRBV5-4 and TRBJ2-4, with 10 bases that match TRBD1. The CDR3 runs to 16 residues. Germline V gene lookup returns CDR1 SGHNT and CDR2 YYREEE (reference sequence). J lost 2 bases, V lost 4 bases, and 6 bases had no gene match.

This clone appeared a few times. The rearrangement joins TRBV7-9 to TRBJ1-3; D may be TRBD1 (5 bases). CDR3 size: 14 residues. V was clipped by 2 bases and J by 7 bases, with 12 bases between them. Germline lookup yields CDR1 SEHNR and CDR2 FQNEAQ (reference sequence). The CDR3 spells CASSLQGFRNTIYF. In nucleotides, the CDR3 is TGTGCCAGCAGCTTACAGGGATTCCGGAACACCATATATTTT.

The V and J genes are TRBV6-5 and TRBJ2-7; 10 positions agree with TRBD1. Germline-derived CDR1 and CDR2 are MNHEY and SVGAGI. CDR3 size: 14 residues. V shed 5 bases and J 2 bases; nucleotides not matched to a gene: 3. CDR3 DNA sequence: TGTGCCAGCAGTAGGGACAGGGGAGCCTACGAGCAGTACGTC. Its protein is CASSRDRGAYEQYV.

This chain joins TRBV4-2 and TRBJ1-6; 7 bases are a match to TRBD1. The CDR3 contains 15 residues. Trimming at V came to 3 bases and at J to 9 bases, leaving 8 bases not matched to a gene. Germline CDR1 reads LGHNA; CDR2 reads YNFKEQ. Written as DNA, the CDR3 is TGTGCCAGCAGCCAGACCAGGACAGGTCCTTCACCCCTCCACTTT. This codes for CASSQTRTGPSPLHF.

The rearrangement links TRBV28 to TRBJ1-4; TRBD1 aligns across 7 bases. CDR1 is MDHEN and CDR2 is SYDVKM in the germline V gene. J lost 10 bases, V lost 3 bases, and 14 bases had no gene match. The CDR3 is 16 residues long. The CDR3, as DNA: TGTGCCAGCAGTTTTTTCCTCCCCACAGGGGACGCAAAACTGTTTTTT. Encoded protein: CASSFFLPTGDAKLFF.

The DNA of the CDR3 is TGTGCCAGCAGCTTAGCGGGACAGGGGAGCTACGAGCAGTACTTC. The encoded protein is CASSLAGQGSYEQYF. The gene calls are TRBV7-8 and TRBJ2-5; TRBD1 matches at 10 bases. The tail of the sequence fits TRBJ2-7 better, so the J call may be wrong. Germline V gene lookup returns CDR1 SGHVS and CDR2 FQNEAQ. The length of the CDR3 is 15 residues.